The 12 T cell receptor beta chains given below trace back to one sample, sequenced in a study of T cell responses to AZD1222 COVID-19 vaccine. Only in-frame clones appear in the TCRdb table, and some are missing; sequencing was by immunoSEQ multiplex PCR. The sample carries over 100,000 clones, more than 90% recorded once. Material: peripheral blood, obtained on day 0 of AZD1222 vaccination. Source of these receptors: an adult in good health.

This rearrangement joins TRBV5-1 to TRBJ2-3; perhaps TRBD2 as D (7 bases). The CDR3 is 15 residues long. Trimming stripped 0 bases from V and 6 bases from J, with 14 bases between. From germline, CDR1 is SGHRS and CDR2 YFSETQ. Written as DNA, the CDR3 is TGCGCCAGCAGCTTGGAGGCGGGGGCCAGGGATACGCAGTATTTT. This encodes CASSLEAGARDTQYF.

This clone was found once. The chain's CDR3 is CASSRHQDQPQHF. DNA of the CDR3: TGTGCCAGTAGTAGGCACCAGGATCAGCCCCAGCATTTT. This chain uses TRBV19 with TRBJ1-5; unclear D gene. Trimming took 4 bases from V and 5 from J, leaving 9 bases between them. There are 13 residues in the CDR3. CDR1 LNHDA and CDR2 SQIVND come from the germline V gene (reference sequence). The full variable domain, with the rest looked up from reference TRBV19 and TRBJ1-5, is DGGITQSPKYLFRKEGQNVTLSCEQNLNHDAMYWYRQDPGQGLRLIYYSQIVNDFQKGDIAEGYSVSREKKESFPLTVTSAQKNPTAFYLCASSRHQDQPQHFGDGTRLSIL.

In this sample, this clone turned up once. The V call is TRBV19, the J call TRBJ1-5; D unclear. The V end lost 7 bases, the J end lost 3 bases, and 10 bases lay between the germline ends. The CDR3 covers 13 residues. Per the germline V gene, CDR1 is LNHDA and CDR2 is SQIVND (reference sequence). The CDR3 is CASKGNPNQPQHF. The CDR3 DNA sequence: TGTGCCAGTAAAGGGAACCCCAATCAGCCCCAGCATTTT.

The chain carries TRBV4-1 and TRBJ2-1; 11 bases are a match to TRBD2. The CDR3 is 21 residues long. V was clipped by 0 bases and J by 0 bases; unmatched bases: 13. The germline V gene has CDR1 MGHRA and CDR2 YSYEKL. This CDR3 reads CASSQDSLGLAGDSSYNEQFF. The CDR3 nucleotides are TGCGCCAGCAGCCAAGATTCCCTTGGACTAGCGGGTGACAGCTCCTACAATGAGCAGTTCTTC.

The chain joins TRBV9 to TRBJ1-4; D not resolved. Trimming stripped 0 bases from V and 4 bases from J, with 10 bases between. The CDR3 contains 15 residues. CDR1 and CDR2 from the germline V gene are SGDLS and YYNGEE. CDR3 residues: CASSVAQASNEKLFF. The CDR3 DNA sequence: TGTGCCAGCAGCGTAGCGCAGGCGAGTAATGAAAAACTGTTTTTT.

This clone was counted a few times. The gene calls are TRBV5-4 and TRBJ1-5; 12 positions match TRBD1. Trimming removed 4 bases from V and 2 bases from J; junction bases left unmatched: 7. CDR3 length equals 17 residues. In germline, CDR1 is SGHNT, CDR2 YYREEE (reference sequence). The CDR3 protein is CASSEGTGGLGNQPQHF. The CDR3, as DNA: TGTGCCAGCAGCGAAGGGACAGGGGGCCTTGGCAATCAGCCCCAGCATTTT.

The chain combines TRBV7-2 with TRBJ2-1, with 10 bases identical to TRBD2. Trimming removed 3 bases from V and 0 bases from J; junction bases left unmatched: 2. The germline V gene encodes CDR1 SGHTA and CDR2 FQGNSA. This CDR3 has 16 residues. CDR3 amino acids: CASSLSSGSSYNEQFF. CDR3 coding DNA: TGTGCCAGCAGCTTGTCTAGCGGGAGCTCCTACAATGAGCAGTTCTTC.

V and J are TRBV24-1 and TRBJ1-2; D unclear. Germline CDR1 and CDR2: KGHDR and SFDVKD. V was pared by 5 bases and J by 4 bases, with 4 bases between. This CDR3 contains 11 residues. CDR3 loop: CATSGSYGYTF. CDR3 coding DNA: TGTGCCACCAGTGGGTCCTATGGCTACACCTTC.

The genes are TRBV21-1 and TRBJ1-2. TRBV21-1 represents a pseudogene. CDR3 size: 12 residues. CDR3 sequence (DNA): TGTGCCAGCAGCAGCTTCTATGGTGGCTACACCTTC. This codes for CASSSFYGGYTF.

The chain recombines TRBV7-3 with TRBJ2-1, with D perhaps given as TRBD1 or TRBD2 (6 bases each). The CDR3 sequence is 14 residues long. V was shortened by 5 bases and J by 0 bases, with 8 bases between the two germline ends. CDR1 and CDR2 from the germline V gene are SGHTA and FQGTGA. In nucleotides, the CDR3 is TGTGCCAGCAGCGGGGGGCTCTCCTACAATGAGCAGTTCTTC. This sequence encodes CASSGGLSYNEQFF.

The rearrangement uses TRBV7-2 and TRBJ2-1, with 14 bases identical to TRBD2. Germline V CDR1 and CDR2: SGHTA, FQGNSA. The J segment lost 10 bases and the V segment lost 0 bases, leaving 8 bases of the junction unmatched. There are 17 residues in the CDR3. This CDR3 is CASSLARLAGGPREQFF. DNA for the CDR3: TGTGCCAGCAGCTTAGCGAGACTAGCGGGAGGGCCACGAGAGCAGTTCTTC.

The CDR3 is CASSQVMSSSYEQYF. Here the CDR3 DNA reads TGCGCCAGCAGCCAAGTGATGTCTAGCTCCTACGAGCAGTACTTC. V gene TRBV4-3 combines with J gene TRBJ2-7, with D hard to call. V was shortened by 1 base and J by 0 bases, with 10 bases between the two germline ends. The CDR3 has 15 residues. The germline V gene has CDR1 LGHNA and CDR2 YSLEER.